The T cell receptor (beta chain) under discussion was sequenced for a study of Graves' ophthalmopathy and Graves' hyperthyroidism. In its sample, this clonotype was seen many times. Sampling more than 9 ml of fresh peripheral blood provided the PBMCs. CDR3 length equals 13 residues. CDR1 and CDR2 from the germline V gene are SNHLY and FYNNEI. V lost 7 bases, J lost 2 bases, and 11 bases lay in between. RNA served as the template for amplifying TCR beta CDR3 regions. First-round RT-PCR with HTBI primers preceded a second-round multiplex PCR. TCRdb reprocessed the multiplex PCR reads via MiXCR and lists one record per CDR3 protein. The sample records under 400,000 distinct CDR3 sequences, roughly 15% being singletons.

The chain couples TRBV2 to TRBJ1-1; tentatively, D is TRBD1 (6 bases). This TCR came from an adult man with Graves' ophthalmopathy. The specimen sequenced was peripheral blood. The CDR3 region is CASNLQGNTEAFF. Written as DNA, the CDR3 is TGTGCCAGCAACCTACAGGGAAACACTGAAGCTTTCTTT. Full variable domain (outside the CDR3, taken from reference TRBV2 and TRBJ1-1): EPEVTQTPSHQVTQMGQEVILRCVPISNHLYFYWYRQILGQKVEFLVSFYNNEISEKSEIFDDQFSVERPDGSNFTLKIRSTKLEDSAMYFCASNLQGNTEAFFGQGTRLTVV.